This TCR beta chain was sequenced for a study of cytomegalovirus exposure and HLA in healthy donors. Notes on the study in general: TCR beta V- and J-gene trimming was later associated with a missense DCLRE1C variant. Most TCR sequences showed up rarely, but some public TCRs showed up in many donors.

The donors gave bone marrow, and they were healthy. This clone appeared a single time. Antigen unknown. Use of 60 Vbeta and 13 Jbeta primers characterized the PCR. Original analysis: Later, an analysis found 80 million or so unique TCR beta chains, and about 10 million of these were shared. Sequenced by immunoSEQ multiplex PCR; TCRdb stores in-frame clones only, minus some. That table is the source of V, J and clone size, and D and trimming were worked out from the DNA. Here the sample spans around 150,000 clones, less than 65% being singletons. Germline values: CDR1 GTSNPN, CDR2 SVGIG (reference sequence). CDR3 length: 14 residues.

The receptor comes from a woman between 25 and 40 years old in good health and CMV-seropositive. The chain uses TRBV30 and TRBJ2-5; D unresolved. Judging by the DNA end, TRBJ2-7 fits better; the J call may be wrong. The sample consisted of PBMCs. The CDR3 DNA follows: TGTGCCTGGAGTGTACCGTCTGCCTCCTACGAGCAGTACTTC. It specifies CAWSVPSASYEQYF.